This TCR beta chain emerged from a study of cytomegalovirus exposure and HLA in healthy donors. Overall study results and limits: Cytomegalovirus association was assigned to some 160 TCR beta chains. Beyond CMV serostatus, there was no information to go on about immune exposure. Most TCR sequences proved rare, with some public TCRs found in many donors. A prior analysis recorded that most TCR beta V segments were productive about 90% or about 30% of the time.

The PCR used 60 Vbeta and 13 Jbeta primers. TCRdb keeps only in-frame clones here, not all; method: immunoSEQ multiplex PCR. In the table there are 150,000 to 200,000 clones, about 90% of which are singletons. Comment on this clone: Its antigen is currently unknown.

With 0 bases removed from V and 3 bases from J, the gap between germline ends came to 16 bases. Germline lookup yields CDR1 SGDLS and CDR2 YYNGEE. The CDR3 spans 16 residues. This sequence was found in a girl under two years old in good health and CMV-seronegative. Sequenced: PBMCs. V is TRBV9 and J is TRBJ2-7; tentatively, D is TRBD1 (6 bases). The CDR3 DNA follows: TGTGCCAGCAGCGTAGGGATGGTACAGGGAAGCTACGAGCAGTACTTC. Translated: CASSVGMVQGSYEQYF.